This T cell receptor beta chain emerged from a study of blood T cell repertoires in COVID-19. Background on the study: Donors in the United States, Italy and Spain gave samples during acute or convalescent COVID-19. T cells, B-cell-depleted T cells, or PBMCs provided the cDNA or gDNA that served as material.

The table came from immunoSEQ multiplex PCR; TCRdb's copy has only in-frame clones and leaves some out. The sample shows 110,000 or so clones, approximately 80% of them seen only once. This clone has a single count. The source material was peripheral blood. The receptor was derived from a middle-aged woman with acute or convalescent COVID-19.

CDR3 sequence: CASSLAALQSPQYF. The CDR3 DNA reads TGCGCCAGCAGCTTGGCCGCATTACAATCCCCACAGTACTTC. The rearrangement links TRBV5-1 to TRBJ2-5, with D uncertain. The germline V gene has CDR1 SGHRS and CDR2 YFSETQ. Trimming left V 0 bases short and J 11 bases short, with 17 bases between. The CDR3 contains 14 residues. Full variable domain (rest looked up from reference TRBV5-1 and TRBJ2-5): KAGVTQTPRYLIKTRGQQVTLSCSPISGHRSVSWYQQTPGQGLQFLFEYFSETQRNKGNFPGRFSGRQFSNSRSEMNVSTLELGDSALYLCASSLAALQSPQYFGPGTRLLVL.